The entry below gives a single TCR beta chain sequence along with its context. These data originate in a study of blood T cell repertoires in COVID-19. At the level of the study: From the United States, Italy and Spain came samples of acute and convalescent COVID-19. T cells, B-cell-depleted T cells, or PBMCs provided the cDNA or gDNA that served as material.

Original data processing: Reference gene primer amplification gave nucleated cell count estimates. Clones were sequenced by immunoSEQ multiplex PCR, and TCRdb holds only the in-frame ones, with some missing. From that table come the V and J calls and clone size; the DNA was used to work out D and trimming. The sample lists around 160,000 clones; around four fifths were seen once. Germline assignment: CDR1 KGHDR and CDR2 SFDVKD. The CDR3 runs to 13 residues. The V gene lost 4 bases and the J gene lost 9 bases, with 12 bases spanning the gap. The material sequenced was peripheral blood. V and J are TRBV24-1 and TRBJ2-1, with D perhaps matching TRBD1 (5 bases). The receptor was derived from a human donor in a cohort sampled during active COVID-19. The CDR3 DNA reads TGTGCCACCAGTGAGACAGCTTGGGGTGAGCAGTTCTTC. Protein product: CATSETAWGEQFF.